This TCR beta chain was recovered during a study of cytomegalovirus exposure and HLA in healthy donors. Study-wide results and caveats: Testing in vitro showed three CMV-associated chains specific for CMV antigens. Despite most TCR sequences being rare, some public TCRs occurred in many donors.

Only in-frame clones appear in the TCRdb table, and some are missing; sequencing was by immunoSEQ multiplex PCR. The sample contains approximately 56,000 clones, around nine tenths of which appear only once. About this clone itself: The antigen is unknown.

CDR3 length equals 15 residues. With V trimmed by 1 base and J by 11 bases, 10 bases remained unmatched. In germline, CDR1 is SGHTA, CDR2 FQGNSA. The sequenced sample was PBMCs. The V gene is TRBV7-2, the J gene TRBJ2-1; 8 positions match TRBD2. The receptor was isolated from a man younger than 35 in good health and CMV-seronegative. The CDR3 loop is CASSLERSGGRKQFF. CDR3 DNA: TGTGCCAGCAGCTTAGAGAGGTCGGGCGGGAGGAAGCAGTTCTTC.